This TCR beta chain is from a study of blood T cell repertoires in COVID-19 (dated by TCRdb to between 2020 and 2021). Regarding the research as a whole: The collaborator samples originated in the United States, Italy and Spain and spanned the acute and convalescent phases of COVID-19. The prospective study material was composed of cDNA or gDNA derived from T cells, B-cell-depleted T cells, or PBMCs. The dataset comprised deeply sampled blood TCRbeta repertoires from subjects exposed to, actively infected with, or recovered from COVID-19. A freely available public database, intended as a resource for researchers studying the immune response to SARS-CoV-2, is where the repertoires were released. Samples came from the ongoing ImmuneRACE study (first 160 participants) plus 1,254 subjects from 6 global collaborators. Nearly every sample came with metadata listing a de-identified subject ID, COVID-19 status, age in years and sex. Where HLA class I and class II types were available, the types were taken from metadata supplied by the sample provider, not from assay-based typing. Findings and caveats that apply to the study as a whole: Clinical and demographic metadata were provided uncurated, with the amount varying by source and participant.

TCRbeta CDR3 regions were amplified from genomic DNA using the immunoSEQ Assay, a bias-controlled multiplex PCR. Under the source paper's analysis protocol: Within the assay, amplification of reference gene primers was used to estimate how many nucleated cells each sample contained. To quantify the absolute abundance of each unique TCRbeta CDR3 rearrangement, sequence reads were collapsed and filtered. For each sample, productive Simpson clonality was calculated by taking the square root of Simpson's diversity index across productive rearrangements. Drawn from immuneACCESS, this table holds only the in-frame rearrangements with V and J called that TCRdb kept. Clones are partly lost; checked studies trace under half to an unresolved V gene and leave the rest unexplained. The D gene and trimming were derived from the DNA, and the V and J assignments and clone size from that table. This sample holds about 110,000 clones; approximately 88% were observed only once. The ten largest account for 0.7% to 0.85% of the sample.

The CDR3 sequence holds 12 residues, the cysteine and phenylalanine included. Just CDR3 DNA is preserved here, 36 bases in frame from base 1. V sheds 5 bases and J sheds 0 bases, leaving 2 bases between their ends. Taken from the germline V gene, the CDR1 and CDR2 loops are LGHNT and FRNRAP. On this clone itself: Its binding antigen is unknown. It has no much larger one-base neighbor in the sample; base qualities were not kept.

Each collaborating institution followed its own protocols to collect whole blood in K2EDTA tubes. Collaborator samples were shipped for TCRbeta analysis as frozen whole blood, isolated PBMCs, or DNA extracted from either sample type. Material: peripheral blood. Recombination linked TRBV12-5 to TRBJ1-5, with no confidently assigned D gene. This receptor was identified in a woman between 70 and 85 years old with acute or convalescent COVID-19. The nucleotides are TGTGCTAGTGGTCATAGCAATCAGCCCCAGCATTTT. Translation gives CASGHSNQPQHF.